This TCR beta chain emerged from a study of memory CD8 T cells in hepatitis C reinfection. About the study: Pre-reinfection sampling occurred 55 to 20 weeks ahead of detected reinfection.

Germline CDR1 and CDR2: SGHNT and YYREEE (reference sequence). The CDR3 is 15 amino acids. Trimming stripped 4 bases from V and 1 base from J, with 13 bases between. The table came from immunoSEQ multiplex PCR; TCRdb's copy has only in-frame clones and leaves some out. This sample has 5,800 or so clones, with 80% to 90% found just once. Time point given: pre-reinfection, 55 to 20 weeks before reinfection detection. No in vitro expansion preceded TCR sequencing of the sorted cells. At all three reinfection time points, viable CD3+ CD8+ CD45RO- cells from a couple of donors served as controls. This TCR derives from a man aged 45 to 65 with hepatitis C virus infection. The chain has TRBV5-4 and TRBJ2-3; tentatively, D is TRBD2 (6 bases). Sequenced material: naive CD8+ T cells sorted from blood. In DNA form, the CDR3 reads TGTGCCAGCAGCGTGGGACTCTGGGGCACAGATACGCAGTATTTT. This sequence encodes CASSVGLWGTDTQYF.